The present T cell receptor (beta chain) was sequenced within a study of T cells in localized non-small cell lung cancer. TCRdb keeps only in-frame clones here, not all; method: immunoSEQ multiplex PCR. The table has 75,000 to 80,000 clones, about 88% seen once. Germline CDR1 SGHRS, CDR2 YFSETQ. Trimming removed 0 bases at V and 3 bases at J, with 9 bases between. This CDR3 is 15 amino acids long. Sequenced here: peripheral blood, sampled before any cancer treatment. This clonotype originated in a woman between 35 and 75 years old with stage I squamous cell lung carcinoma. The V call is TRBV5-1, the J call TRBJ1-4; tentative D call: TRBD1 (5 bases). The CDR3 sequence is CASSLVGGANEKLFF. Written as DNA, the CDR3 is TGCGCCAGCAGCTTGGTTGGGGGAGCTAATGAAAAACTGTTTTTT.